This TCR beta chain emerged from a study of T cell clones after liver transplantation. Repertoires were generated with immunoSEQ multiplex PCR, while TCRdb's copy carries only in-frame clones and drops some. This table has under 60,000 clones, 60% to 75% appearing once. The CDR3 is made up of 14 amino acids. Germline values: CDR1 SGHAT, CDR2 FQNNGV. V dropped 3 bases and J dropped 5; count of bases not matched to a gene: 1. The chain employs TRBV11-2 and TRBJ1-4, with 9 positions matching TRBD1. Sequences were derived from CD4+ T cells from blood, sampled at the 22-month timepoint. The source is a human patient who received a liver transplant. Some T cells may arise from the graft donor. The CDR3 coding sequence is TGTGCCAGCAGCTTCGGGACAGGGAATGAAAAACTGTTTTTT. It yields the protein CASSFGTGNEKLFF. Using reference TRBV11-2 and TRBJ1-4 for the parts outside the CDR3, the full variable domain is EAGVAQSPRYKIIEKRQSVAFWCNPISGHATLYWYQQILGQGPKLLIQFQNNGVVDDSQLPKDRFSAERLKGVDSTLKIQPAKLEDSAVYLCASSFGTGNEKLFFGSGTQLSVL.